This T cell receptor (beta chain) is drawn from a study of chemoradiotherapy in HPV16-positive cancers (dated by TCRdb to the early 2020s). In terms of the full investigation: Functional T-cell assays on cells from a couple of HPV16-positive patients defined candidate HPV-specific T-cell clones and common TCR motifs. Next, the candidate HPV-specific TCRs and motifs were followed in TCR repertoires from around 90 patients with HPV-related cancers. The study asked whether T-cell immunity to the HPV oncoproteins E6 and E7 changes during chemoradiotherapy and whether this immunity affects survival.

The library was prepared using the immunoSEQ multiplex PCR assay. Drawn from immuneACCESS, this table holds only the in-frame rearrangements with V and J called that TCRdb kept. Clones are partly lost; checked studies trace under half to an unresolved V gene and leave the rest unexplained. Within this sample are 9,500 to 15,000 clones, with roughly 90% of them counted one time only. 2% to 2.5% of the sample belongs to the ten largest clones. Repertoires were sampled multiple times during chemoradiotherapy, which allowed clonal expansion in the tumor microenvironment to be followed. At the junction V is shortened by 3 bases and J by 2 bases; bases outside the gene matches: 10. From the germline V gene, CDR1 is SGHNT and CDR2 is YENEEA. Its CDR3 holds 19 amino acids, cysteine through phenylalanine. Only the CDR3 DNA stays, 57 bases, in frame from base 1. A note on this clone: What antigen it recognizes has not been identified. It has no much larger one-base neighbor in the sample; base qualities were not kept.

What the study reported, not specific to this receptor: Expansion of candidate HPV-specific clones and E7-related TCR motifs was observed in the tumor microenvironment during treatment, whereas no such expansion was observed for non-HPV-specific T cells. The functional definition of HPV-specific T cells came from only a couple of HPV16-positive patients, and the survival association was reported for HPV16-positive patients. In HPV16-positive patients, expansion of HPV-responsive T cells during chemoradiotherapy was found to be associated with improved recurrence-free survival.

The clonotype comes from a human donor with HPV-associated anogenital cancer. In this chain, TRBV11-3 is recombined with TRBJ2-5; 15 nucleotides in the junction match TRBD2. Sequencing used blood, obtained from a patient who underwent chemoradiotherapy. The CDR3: CASSLGLWTSGGDQETQYF. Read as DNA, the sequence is TGTGCCAGCAGCTTGGGCCTTTGGACTAGCGGGGGGGATCAAGAGACCCAGTACTTC.